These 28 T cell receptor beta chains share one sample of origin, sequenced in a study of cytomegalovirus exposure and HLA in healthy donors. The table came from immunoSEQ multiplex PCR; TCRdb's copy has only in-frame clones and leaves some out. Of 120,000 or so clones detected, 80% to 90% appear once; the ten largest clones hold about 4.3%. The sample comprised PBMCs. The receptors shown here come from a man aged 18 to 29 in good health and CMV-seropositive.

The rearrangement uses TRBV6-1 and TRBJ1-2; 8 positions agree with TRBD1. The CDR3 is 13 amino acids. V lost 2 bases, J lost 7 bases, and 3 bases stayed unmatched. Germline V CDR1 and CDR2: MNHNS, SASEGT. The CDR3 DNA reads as TGTGCCAGCAGTGAAAGGGACAGGTCTGGCTACACCTTC. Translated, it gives CASSERDRSGYTF.

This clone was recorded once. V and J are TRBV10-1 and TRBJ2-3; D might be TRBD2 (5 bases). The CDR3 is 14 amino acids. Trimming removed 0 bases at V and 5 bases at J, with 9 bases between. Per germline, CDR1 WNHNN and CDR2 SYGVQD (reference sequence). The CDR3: CASSESEGGDTQYF. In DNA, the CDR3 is TGCGCCAGCAGTGAGTCGGAAGGAGGAGATACGCAGTATTTT.

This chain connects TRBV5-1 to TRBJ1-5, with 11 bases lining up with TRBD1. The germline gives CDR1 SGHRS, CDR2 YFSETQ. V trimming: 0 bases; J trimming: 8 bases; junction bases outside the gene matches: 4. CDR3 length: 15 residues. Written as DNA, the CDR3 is TGCGCCAGCAGCTTGGGGACAGGGGGCCTTGAGCCCCAGCATTTT. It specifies CASSLGTGGLEPQHF. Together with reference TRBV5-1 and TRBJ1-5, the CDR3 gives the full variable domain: KAGVTQTPRYLIKTRGQQVTLSCSPISGHRSVSWYQQTPGQGLQFLFEYFSETQRNKGNFPGRFSGRQFSNSRSEMNVSTLELGDSALYLCASSLGTGGLEPQHFGDGTRLSIL.

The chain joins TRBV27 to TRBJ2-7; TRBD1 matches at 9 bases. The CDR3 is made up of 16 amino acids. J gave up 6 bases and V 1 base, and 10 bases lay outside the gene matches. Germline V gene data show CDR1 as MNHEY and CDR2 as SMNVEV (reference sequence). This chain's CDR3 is CASSLLGQGNPGEQYF. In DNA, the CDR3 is TGTGCCAGCAGTTTATTGGGACAGGGCAATCCCGGCGAGCAGTACTTC.

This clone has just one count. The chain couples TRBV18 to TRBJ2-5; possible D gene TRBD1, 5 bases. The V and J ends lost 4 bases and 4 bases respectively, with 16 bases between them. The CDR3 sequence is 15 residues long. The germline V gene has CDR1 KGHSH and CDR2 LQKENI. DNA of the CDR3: TGTGCCAGCTCACGCTTGATGGGGCGCTTAGAGACCCAGTACTTC. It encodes CASSRLMGRLETQYF.

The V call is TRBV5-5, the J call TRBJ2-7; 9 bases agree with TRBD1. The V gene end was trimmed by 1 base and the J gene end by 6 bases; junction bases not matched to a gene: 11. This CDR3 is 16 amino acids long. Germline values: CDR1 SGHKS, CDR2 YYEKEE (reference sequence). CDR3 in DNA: TGTGCCAGCAGCTTGCGTCCCCGGGACAGGGCATCCGAGCAGTACTTC. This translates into CASSLRPRDRASEQYF.

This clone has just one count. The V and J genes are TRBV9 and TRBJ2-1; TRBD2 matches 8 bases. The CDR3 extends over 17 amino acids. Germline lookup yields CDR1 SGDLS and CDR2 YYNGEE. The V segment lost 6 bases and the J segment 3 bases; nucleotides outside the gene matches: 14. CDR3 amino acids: CASNTPGTSGNYNEQFF. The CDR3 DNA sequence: TGTGCCAGCAACACCCCAGGAACTAGCGGAAACTACAATGAGCAGTTCTTC. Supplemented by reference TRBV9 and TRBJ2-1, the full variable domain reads DSGVTQTPKHLITATGQRVTLRCSPRSGDLSVYWYQQSLDQGLQFLIQYYNGEERAKGNILERFSAQQFPDLHSELNLSSLELGDSALYFCASNTPGTSGNYNEQFFGPGTRLTVL.

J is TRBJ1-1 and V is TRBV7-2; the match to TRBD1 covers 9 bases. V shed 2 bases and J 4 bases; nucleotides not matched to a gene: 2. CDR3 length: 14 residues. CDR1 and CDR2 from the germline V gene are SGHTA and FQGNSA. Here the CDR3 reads CASSLRQGGTEAFF. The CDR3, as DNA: TGTGCCAGCAGCTTAAGACAGGGGGGCACTGAAGCTTTCTTT.

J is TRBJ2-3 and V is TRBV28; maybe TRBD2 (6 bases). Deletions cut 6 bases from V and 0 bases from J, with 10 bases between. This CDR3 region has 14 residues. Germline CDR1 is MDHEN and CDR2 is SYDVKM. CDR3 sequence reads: CASSPAGSTDTQYF. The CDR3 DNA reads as TGTGCCAGCAGCCCAGCGGGTAGCACAGATACGCAGTATTTT.

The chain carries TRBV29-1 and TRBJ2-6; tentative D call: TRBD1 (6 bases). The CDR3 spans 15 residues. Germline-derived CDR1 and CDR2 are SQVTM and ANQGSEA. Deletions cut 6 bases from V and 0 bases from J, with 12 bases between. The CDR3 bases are TGCAGCGTGGCCAAACAGGGCTCTGGGGCCAACGTCCTGACTTTC. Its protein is CSVAKQGSGANVLTF.

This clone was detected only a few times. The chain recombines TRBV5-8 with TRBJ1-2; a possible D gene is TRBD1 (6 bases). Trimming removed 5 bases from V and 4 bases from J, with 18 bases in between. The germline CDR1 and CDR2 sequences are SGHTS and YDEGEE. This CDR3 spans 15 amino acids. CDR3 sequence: CASSTPMEDSYGYTF. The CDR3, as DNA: TGTGCCAGCAGTACCCCGATGGAGGACAGCTATGGCTACACCTTC.

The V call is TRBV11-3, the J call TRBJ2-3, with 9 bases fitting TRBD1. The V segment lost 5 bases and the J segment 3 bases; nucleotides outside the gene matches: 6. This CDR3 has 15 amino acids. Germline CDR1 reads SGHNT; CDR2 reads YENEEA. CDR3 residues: CASSVGQGITDTQYF. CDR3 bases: TGTGCCAGCAGCGTCGGACAGGGGATTACAGATACGCAGTATTTT.

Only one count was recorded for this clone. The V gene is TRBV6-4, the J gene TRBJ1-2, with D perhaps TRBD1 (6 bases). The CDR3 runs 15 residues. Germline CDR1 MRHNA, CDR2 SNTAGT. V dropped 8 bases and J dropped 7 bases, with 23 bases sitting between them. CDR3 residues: CASSNTYYREGGYTF. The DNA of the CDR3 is TGTGCCAGCTCCAACACCTATTACAGGGAAGGTGGCTACACCTTC.

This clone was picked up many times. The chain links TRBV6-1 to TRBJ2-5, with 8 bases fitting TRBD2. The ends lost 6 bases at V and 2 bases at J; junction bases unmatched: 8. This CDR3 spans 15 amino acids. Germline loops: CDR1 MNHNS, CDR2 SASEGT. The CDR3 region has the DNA TGTGCCAGCAGCGGTCTAGCGGGTCAACAAGAGACCCAGTACTTC. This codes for CASSGLAGQQETQYF.

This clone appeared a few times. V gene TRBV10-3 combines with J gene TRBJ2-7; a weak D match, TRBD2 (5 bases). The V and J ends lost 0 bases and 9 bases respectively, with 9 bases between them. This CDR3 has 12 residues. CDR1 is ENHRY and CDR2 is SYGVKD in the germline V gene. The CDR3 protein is CAISESAGGQYF. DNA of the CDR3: TGTGCCATCAGTGAGTCGGCGGGCGGGCAGTACTTC.

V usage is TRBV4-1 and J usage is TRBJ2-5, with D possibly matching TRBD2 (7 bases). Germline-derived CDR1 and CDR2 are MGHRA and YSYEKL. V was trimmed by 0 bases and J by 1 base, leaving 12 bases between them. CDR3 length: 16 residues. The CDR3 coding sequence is TGCGCCAGCAGCCAAGAGGGGGGGCAGGGCCAAGAGACCCAGTACTTC. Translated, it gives CASSQEGGQGQETQYF.

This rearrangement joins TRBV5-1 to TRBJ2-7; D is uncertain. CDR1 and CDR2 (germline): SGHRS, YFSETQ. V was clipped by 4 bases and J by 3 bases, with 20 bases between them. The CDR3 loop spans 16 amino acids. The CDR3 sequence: CASSPRVVVARYEQYF. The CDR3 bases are TGCGCCAGCAGCCCCCGCGTGGTAGTAGCTCGCTACGAGCAGTACTTC.

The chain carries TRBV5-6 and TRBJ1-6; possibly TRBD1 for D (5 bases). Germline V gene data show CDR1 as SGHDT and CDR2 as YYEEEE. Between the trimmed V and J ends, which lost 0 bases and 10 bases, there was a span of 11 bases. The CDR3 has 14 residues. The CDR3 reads CASSLAGNPSPLHF. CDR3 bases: TGTGCCAGCAGCTTGGCAGGGAACCCATCACCCCTCCACTTT. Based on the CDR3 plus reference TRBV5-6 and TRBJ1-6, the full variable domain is DAGVTQSPTHLIKTRGQQVTLRCSPKSGHDTVSWYQQALGQGPQFIFQYYEEEERQRGNFPDRFSGHQFPNYSSELNVNALLLGDSALYLCASSLAGNPSPLHFGNGTRLTVT.

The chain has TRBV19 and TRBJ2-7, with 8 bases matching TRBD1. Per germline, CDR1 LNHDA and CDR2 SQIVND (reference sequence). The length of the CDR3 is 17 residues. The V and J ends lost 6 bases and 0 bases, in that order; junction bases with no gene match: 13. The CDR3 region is CASSNYWTGTISYEQYF. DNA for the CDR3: TGTGCCAGTAGCAACTATTGGACAGGGACAATCTCCTACGAGCAGTACTTC.

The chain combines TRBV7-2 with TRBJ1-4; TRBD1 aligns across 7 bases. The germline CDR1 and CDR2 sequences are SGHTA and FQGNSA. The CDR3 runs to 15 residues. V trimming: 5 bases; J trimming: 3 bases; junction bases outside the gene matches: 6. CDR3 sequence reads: CASSRGGLPNEKLFF. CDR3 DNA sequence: TGTGCCAGCAGCAGAGGGGGCCTTCCTAATGAAAAACTGTTTTTT.

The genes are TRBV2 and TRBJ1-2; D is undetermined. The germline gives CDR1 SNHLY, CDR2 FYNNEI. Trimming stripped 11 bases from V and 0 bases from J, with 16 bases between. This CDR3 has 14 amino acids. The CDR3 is CADPGTTANYGYTF. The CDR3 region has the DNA TGTGCCGACCCAGGCACAACAGCTAACTATGGCTACACCTTC.

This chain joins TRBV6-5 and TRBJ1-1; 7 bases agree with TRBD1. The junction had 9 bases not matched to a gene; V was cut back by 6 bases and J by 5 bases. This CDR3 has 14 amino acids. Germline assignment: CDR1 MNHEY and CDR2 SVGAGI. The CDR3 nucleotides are TGTGCCAGCAGACGAGGAACAGGGGTGACTGAAGCTTTCTTT. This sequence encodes CASRRGTGVTEAFF.

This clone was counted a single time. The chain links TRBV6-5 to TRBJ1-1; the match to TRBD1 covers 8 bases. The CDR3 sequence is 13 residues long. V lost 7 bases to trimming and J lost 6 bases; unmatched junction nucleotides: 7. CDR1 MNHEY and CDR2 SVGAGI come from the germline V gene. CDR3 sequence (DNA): TGTGCCAGCACGAGGACAGGGTACCCTGAAGCTTTCTTT. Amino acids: CASTRTGYPEAFF.

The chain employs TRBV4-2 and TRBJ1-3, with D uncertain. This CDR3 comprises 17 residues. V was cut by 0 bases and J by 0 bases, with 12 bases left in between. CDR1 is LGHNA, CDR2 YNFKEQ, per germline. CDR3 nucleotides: TGTGCCAGCAGCCAAGATGAGGGCCTGCTCTCTGGAAACACCATATATTTT. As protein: CASSQDEGLLSGNTIYF.

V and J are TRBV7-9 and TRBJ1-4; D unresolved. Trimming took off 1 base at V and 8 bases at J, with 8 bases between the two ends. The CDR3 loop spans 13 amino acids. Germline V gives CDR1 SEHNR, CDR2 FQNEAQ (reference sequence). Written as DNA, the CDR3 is TGTGCCAGCAGCTTAGATGCGGAAGAAAAACTGTTTTTT. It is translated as CASSLDAEEKLFF.

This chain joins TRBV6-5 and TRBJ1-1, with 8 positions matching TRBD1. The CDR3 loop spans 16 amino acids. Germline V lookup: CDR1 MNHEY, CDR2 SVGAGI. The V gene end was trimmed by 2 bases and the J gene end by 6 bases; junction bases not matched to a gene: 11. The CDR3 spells CASSYRTGNLNSEAFF. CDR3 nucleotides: TGTGCCAGCAGTTACCGGACAGGGAACTTAAACTCTGAAGCTTTCTTT.

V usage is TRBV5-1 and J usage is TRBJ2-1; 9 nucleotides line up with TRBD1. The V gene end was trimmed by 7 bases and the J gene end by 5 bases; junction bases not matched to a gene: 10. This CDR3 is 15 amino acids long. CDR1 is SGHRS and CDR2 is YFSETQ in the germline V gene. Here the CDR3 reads CASGHSGQGDNEQFF. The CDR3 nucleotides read TGCGCCAGCGGACATTCGGGACAGGGTGACAATGAGCAGTTCTTC. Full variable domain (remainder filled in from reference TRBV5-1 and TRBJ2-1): KAGVTQTPRYLIKTRGQQVTLSCSPISGHRSVSWYQQTPGQGLQFLFEYFSETQRNKGNFPGRFSGRQFSNSRSEMNVSTLELGDSALYLCASGHSGQGDNEQFFGPGTRLTVL.

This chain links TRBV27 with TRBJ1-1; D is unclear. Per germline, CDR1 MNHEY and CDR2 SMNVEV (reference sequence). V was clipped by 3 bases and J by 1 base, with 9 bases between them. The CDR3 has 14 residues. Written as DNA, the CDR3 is TGTGCCAGCAGTTTTTCGGGAGGGAACACTGAAGCTTTCTTT. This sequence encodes CASSFSGGNTEAFF.